The 28 T cell receptor beta chains given below trace back to one sample, sequenced in a study of OX40 agonist ivuxolimab in advanced cancers. The data were produced by immunoSEQ multiplex PCR, yet TCRdb's version contains in-frame clones alone and is incomplete. There are about 73,000 clones in the sample; 88% occur only once, and approximately 0.79% lies in the top ten. Sequences were derived from CD4+ or CD8+ T cells sorted from blood, sampled in a trial of the OX40 agonist ivuxolimab. These receptors originate from an adult with an advanced solid tumor such as melanoma, head and neck, liver or kidney cancer.

The sample holds one count of this clone. This chain uses TRBV18 with TRBJ2-5, with TRBD2 as a possible D gene (7 bases). The CDR3 covers 15 residues. Germline V CDR1 and CDR2: KGHSH, LQKENI. Trimming took off 5 bases at V and 2 bases at J, with 15 bases between the two ends. The CDR3 DNA follows: TGTGCCAGCTCAAAAAGCGGGACACTTCAAGAGACCCAGTACTTC. Translation gives CASSKSGTLQETQYF.

The chain couples TRBV6-5 to TRBJ2-2; D may correspond to TRBD1 or TRBD2 (5 bases each). Deletions cut 8 bases from V and 4 bases from J, with 14 bases between. This CDR3 spans 14 amino acids. Looked up from germline, CDR1 is MNHEY and CDR2 is SVGAGI. CDR3 in amino acids: CASGSGRFTGELFF. In DNA, the CDR3 is TGTGCCAGCGGTTCGGGACGGTTCACCGGGGAGCTGTTTTTT.

This sequence joins TRBV19 and TRBJ1-5; TRBD1 might be the D (6 bases). This CDR3 region has 16 residues. CDR1 is LNHDA, CDR2 SQIVND, per germline (reference sequence). Trimming removed 5 bases from V and 3 bases from J, with 17 bases in between. CDR3 region: CASSPQGRFANQPQHF. The CDR3 coding sequence is TGTGCCAGTAGTCCCCAGGGGAGGTTTGCCAATCAGCCCCAGCATTTT.

The chain joins TRBV5-1 to TRBJ2-5; no clear D gene. CDR1 and CDR2 (germline): SGHRS, YFSETQ. The CDR3 consists of 13 residues. V was cut by 6 bases and J by 3 bases, with 12 bases left in between. The CDR3: CASKTLTKETQYF. CDR3 coding DNA: TGCGCCAGCAAAACACTAACAAAAGAGACCCAGTACTTC.

The chain carries TRBV6-6 and TRBJ2-5, with 10 bases matching TRBD1. V was pared by 5 bases and J by 10 bases, with 10 bases of the junction left unmatched. Germline CDR1 reads MNHNY; CDR2 reads SVGAGI (reference sequence). The CDR3 has 14 residues. The CDR3 bases are TGTGCCAGCAGTGACAGGGGGCGGGAAAGGATCCAGTACTTC. Translation: CASSDRGRERIQYF.

CDR3 region: CASRRSGTVNQPQHF. The CDR3 bases are TGTGCCAGCAGGCGATCAGGGACGGTCAATCAGCCCCAGCATTTT. The chain has TRBV6-5 and TRBJ1-5; the D gene is possibly TRBD1 (5 bases). Germline CDR1 and CDR2: MNHEY and SVGAGI. The V gene lost 6 bases and the J gene lost 3 bases, with 15 bases spanning the gap. The CDR3 sequence is 15 residues long.

The V gene is TRBV2, the J gene TRBJ1-2, with unresolved D. Trimming removed 7 bases at V and 4 bases at J, with 10 bases between. Germline CDR1 SNHLY, CDR2 FYNNEI. The CDR3 is made up of 12 amino acids. CDR3 coding DNA: TGTGCCAGCAACCCTTCCCTCTATGGCTACACCTTC. Encoded protein: CASNPSLYGYTF.

V and J are TRBV18 and TRBJ1-4, with a weak D call TRBD1 (5 bases). The V end lost 1 base, the J end lost 8 bases, and 26 bases lay between the germline ends. Germline lookup yields CDR1 KGHSH and CDR2 LQKENI. This CDR3 contains 19 residues. The CDR3 loop is CASSPLGPSLAGRGEKLFF. CDR3 DNA: TGTGCCAGCTCACCACTGGGCCCGAGTCTAGCAGGGCGAGGGGAAAAACTGTTTTTT.

The chain recombines TRBV5-8 with TRBJ2-7; D may be TRBD2 (6 bases). Per the germline V gene, CDR1 is SGHTS and CDR2 is YDEGEE. The CDR3 length is 15 residues. Deletions cut 2 bases from V and 4 bases from J, with 16 bases between. The CDR3 region is CASSFRGSGVYEQYF. The DNA for the CDR3 is TGTGCCAGCAGCTTTCGGGGGTCCGGGGTTTACGAGCAGTACTTC.

This chain uses TRBV14 with TRBJ2-7; D gene ambiguous. This CDR3 comprises 15 residues. V was clipped by 1 base and J by 2 bases, with 12 bases between them. From germline, CDR1 is SGHDN and CDR2 FVKESK. The DNA for the CDR3 is TGTGCCAGCAGCCAAGGTGGCGGCTTCACCTACGAGCAGTACTTC. Protein product: CASSQGGGFTYEQYF.

The chain recombines TRBV6-4 with TRBJ1-1; perhaps TRBD1 as D (5 bases). Trimming took 1 base from V and 7 from J, leaving 10 bases between them. CDR3 size: 13 residues. Germline V gives CDR1 MRHNA, CDR2 SNTAGT. The CDR3: CASSDYLDSEAFF. As DNA, the CDR3 is TGTGCCAGCAGTGACTACCTAGACAGTGAAGCTTTCTTT.

This chain uses TRBV9 with TRBJ1-3; D gene unclear. V was clipped by 3 bases and J by 0 bases, with 10 bases between them. This CDR3 contains 15 residues. Germline CDR1 is SGDLS and CDR2 is YYNGEE. CDR3 sequence: CASSETGVSGNTIYF. CDR3 DNA sequence: TGTGCCAGCAGCGAGACGGGCGTCTCTGGAAACACCATATATTTT.

V is TRBV4-1 and J is TRBJ2-7; 7 nucleotides line up with TRBD2. CDR3 size: 16 residues. From germline, CDR1 is MGHRA and CDR2 YSYEKL. J lost 1 base, V lost 2 bases, and 8 bases had no gene match. CDR3 sequence (DNA): TGCGCCAGCAGCCAATCTGGGGGACTATTTTCCTACGAGCAGTACTTC. Its translation: CASSQSGGLFSYEQYF.

The chain links TRBV19 to TRBJ2-5, with 9 bases matching TRBD2. The end of the DNA fits TRBJ2-7 better, so the J call may be wrong. Per germline, CDR1 LNHDA and CDR2 SQIVND (reference sequence). The CDR3 contains 16 residues. CDR3 sequence reads: CASSLFMASGIYEQYF. The CDR3 DNA reads as TGTGCCAGTAGTCTATTCATGGCTAGCGGGATCTACGAGCAGTACTTC.

The rearrangement uses TRBV11-2 and TRBJ2-1; 14 nucleotides align to TRBD2. The CDR3 extends over 15 amino acids. Unmatched junction bases numbered 5, after V lost 5 bases and J lost 8 bases. The germline V gene encodes CDR1 SGHAT and CDR2 FQNNGV. DNA for the CDR3: TGTGCCAGCAGCACAGGACTAGCGGGGGGCGATGAGCAGTTCTTC. Its translation: CASSTGLAGGDEQFF.

This rearrangement joins TRBV11-2 to TRBJ2-7; D is perhaps TRBD1 or TRBD2 (6 bases each). Germline V gene data show CDR1 as SGHAT and CDR2 as FQNNGV. Trimming removed 1 base from V and 7 bases from J, with 14 bases in between. The CDR3 runs 14 residues. The CDR3 spells CASSLAGGAWEQYF. The CDR3 DNA is TGTGCCAGCAGCTTAGCCGGGGGCGCCTGGGAGCAGTACTTC.

This chain joins TRBV11-2 and TRBJ2-3; D perhaps matches TRBD2 (6 bases). The CDR3 contains 14 residues. Trimming removed 6 bases at V and 0 bases at J, with 10 bases between. CDR1 and CDR2 from the germline V gene are SGHAT and FQNNGV. Written as DNA, the CDR3 is TGTGCCAGCAGACGCGGGGCTAGCACAGATACGCAGTATTTT. It yields the protein CASRRGASTDTQYF.

J is TRBJ1-2 and V is TRBV19; 7 nucleotides match TRBD1. The CDR3 runs to 15 residues. The germline V gene has CDR1 LNHDA and CDR2 SQIVND (reference sequence). With V trimmed by 6 bases and J by 4 bases, 11 bases remained unmatched. The CDR3 reads CASRGTERMSYGYTF. CDR3 coding DNA: TGTGCCAGTAGGGGGACAGAGAGGATGTCCTATGGCTACACCTTC.

The gene calls are TRBV18 and TRBJ2-4, with 8 nucleotides matching TRBD1. Trimming removed 6 bases from V and 0 bases from J; junction bases left unmatched: 10. CDR1 is KGHSH, CDR2 LQKENI, per germline. The CDR3 consists of 17 residues. The CDR3 reads CASSPGQDTIAKNIQYF. The DNA for the CDR3 is TGTGCCAGCTCTCCGGGACAGGATACAATAGCCAAAAACATTCAGTACTTC.

The CDR3 loop is CASSSGTGRGYGYTF. The CDR3 region has the DNA TGTGCCAGCAGCTCCGGGACAGGCAGAGGCTATGGCTACACCTTC. The rearrangement links TRBV5-5 to TRBJ1-2, with 8 bases fitting TRBD1. V dropped 3 bases and J dropped 4; count of bases not matched to a gene: 8. The CDR3 is 15 residues long. Germline CDR1 and CDR2: SGHKS and YYEKEE (reference sequence).

The rearrangement uses TRBV7-2 and TRBJ2-1; D unclear. The CDR3 has 14 residues. Looked up from germline, CDR1 is SGHTA and CDR2 is FQGNSA. Trimming removed 2 bases at V and 5 bases at J, with 10 bases between. CDR3 bases: TGTGCCAGCAGCTTACGGGCTAGAAACAATGAGCAGTTCTTC. Translating gives CASSLRARNNEQFF. Full variable domain (remainder filled in from reference TRBV7-2 and TRBJ2-1): GAGVSQSPSNKVTEKGKDVELRCDPISGHTALYWYRQSLGQGLEFLIYFQGNSAPDKSGLPSDRFSAERTGGSVSTLTIQRTQQEDSAVYLCASSLRARNNEQFFGPGTRLTVL.

Written as DNA, the CDR3 is TGCGCCAGCAGCTTTACCCCACAGGGAATGAACACTGAAGCTTTCTTT. It codes for CASSFTPQGMNTEAFF. The chain recombines TRBV5-1 with TRBJ1-1, with D perhaps TRBD1 (6 bases). The length of the CDR3 is 16 residues. Germline lookup yields CDR1 SGHRS and CDR2 YFSETQ. V shed 2 bases and J shed 0 bases, with 14 bases lying between them.

The rearrangement uses TRBV6-5 and TRBJ1-2, with 7 nucleotides matching TRBD1. The germline V gene encodes CDR1 MNHEY and CDR2 SVGAGI. CDR3 length: 13 residues. Trimming took 7 bases from V and 4 from J; bases not matched to a gene: 6. The CDR3 bases are TGTGCCAGCACACAGGGGTACGGCTATGGCTACACCTTC. Translated, it gives CASTQGYGYGYTF.

In DNA, the CDR3 is TGTGCCAGCAGTCTGGACAGGGGATATCAGCCCCAGCATTTT. Translation: CASSLDRGYQPQHF. This chain joins TRBV6-5 and TRBJ1-5; TRBD1 agrees at 9 bases. The V segment lost 5 bases and the J segment 5 bases; nucleotides outside the gene matches: 4. The CDR3 consists of 14 residues. Germline lookup yields CDR1 MNHEY and CDR2 SVGAGI.

V and J are TRBV18 and TRBJ2-1; D remains unclear. CDR3 length: 13 residues. The ends were cut back, 1 base at V and 5 bases at J, with 6 bases in the middle. The germline gives CDR1 KGHSH, CDR2 LQKENI. CDR3 nucleotides: TGTGCCAGCTCACCACTATCCCACAATGAGCAGTTCTTC. Protein sequence: CASSPLSHNEQFF.

The chain couples TRBV4-1 to TRBJ1-2; no definite D call. Deletions cut 0 bases from V and 9 bases from J, with 14 bases between. The CDR3 runs to 14 residues. Germline V CDR1 and CDR2: MGHRA, YSYEKL. As DNA, the CDR3 is TGCGCCAGCAGCCAAGATCGGGGAGGGTTGAGCTACACCTTC. Translating gives CASSQDRGGLSYTF.

The chain carries TRBV6-6 and TRBJ2-7; D uncertain. Germline lookup yields CDR1 MNHNY and CDR2 SVGAGI (reference sequence). The CDR3 sequence is 13 residues long. Trimming removed 5 bases from V and 5 bases from J, with 13 bases in between. Here the CDR3 DNA reads TGTGCCAGCAGTCTCGGATATGCCGACGAGCAGTACTTC. Its protein is CASSLGYADEQYF.

The CDR3 here is CASRWDRFNEKLFF. CDR3 coding DNA: TGTGCAAGTCGCTGGGACAGATTTAATGAAAAACTGTTTTTT. The chain links TRBV12-2 to TRBJ1-4; the D call of TRBD1 is as the table states it, not checked on the DNA. TRBV12-2 is a listed pseudogene. The CDR3 has 14 residues.